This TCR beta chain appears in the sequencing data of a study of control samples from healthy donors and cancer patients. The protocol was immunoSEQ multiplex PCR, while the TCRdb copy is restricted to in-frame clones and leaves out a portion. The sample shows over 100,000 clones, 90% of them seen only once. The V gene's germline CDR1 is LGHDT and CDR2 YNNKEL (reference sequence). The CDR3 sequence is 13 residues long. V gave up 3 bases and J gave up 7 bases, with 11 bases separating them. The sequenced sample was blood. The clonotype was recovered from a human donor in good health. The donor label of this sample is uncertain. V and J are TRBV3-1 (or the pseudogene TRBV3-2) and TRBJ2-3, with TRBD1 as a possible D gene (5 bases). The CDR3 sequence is CASSHQGENTQYF. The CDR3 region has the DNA TGTGCCAGCAGCCACCAGGGTGAAAATACGCAGTATTTT.